This TCR beta chain was captured by sequencing in a study of blood T cell repertoires in COVID-19. The protocol was immunoSEQ multiplex PCR, while the TCRdb copy is restricted to in-frame clones and leaves out a portion. The sample consists of over 350,000 clones, about 85% of them appearing once. J gave up 1 base and V 5 bases, and 3 bases lay outside the gene matches. Germline V gene sequence: CDR1 LNHDA, CDR2 SQIVND (reference sequence). The CDR3 has 15 residues. This clone was observed a handful of times. The V gene is TRBV19, the J gene TRBJ2-7; 12 bases line up with TRBD2. This sequence originates from a woman between 18 and 30 years old with acute COVID-19. The sequenced material came from PBMCs or T cells enriched from blood (not recorded which). CDR3 nucleotide sequence: TGTGCCAGTAGTTGGACTAGCGGGAATTCCTACGAGCAGTACTTC. This gives the protein CASSWTSGNSYEQYF.